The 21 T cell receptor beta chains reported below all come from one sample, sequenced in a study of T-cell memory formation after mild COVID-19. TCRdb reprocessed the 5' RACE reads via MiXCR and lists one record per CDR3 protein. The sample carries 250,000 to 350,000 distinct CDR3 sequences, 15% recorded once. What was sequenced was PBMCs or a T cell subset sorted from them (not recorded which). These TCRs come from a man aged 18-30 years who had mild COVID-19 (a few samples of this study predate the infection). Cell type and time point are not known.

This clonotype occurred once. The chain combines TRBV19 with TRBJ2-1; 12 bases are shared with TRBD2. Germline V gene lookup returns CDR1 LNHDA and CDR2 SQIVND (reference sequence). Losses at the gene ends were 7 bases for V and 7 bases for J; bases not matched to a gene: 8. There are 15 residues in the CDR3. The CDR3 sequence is CASKEAGLAGNEQFF. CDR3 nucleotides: TGTGCCAGTAAGGAGGCTGGACTAGCGGGGAATGAGCAGTTCTTC.

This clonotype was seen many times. The DNA for the CDR3 is TGCGCCAGCAGCTTTGCGGTGTTGGCCTACAATGAGCAGTTCTTC. It encodes CASSFAVLAYNEQFF. The chain links TRBV5-1 to TRBJ2-1; no clear D gene. CDR1 and CDR2 (germline): SGHRS, YFSETQ. Trimming took 2 bases from V and 2 from J, leaving 11 bases between them. This CDR3 comprises 15 residues.

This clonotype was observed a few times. CDR3 coding DNA: TGTGCCACCAGCAGAGATAACGGAGCCAAAAACATTCAGTACTTC. As protein: CATSRDNGAKNIQYF. V gene TRBV15 combines with J gene TRBJ2-4; no firm D call. The CDR3 has 15 amino acids. The V gene's germline CDR1 is LNHNV and CDR2 YYDKDF (reference sequence). Trimming left V 0 bases short and J 0 bases short, with 6 bases between.

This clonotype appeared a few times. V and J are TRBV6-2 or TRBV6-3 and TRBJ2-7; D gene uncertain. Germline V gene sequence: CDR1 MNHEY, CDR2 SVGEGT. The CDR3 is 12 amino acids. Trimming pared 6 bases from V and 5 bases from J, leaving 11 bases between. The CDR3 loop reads CASSPRVDEQYF. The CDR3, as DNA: TGTGCCAGCAGCCCCCGGGTTGACGAGCAGTACTTC.

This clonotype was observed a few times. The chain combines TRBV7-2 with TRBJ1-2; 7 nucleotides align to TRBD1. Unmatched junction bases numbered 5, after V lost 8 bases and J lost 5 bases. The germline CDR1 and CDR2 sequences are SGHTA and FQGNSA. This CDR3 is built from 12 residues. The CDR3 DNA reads TGTGCCAGCGCGGGACAGCCTTATGGCTACACCTTC. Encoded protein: CASAGQPYGYTF.

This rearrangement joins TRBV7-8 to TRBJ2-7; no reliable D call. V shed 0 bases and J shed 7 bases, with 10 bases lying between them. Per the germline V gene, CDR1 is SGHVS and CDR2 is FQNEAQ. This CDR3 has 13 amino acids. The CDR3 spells CASSLAASEEQYV. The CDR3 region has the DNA TGTGCCAGCAGCTTAGCGGCCTCAGAAGAGCAGTACGTC.

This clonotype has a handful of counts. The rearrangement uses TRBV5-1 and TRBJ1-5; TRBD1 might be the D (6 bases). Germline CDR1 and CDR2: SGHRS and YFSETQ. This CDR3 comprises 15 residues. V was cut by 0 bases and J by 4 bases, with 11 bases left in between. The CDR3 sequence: CASSLEGDRNQPQHF. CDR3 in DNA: TGCGCCAGCAGCTTGGAGGGGGATAGGAATCAGCCCCAGCATTTT. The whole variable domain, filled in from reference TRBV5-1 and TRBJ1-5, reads KAGVTQTPRYLIKTRGQQVTLSCSPISGHRSVSWYQQTPGQGLQFLFEYFSETQRNKGNFPGRFSGRQFSNSRSEMNVSTLELGDSALYLCASSLEGDRNQPQHFGDGTRLSIL.

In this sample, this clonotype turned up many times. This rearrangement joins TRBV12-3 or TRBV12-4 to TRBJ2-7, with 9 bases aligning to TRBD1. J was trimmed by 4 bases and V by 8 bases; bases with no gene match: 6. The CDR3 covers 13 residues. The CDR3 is CASLPGQGYEQYF. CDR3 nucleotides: TGTGCCAGCCTGCCGGGACAGGGTTACGAGCAGTACTTC.

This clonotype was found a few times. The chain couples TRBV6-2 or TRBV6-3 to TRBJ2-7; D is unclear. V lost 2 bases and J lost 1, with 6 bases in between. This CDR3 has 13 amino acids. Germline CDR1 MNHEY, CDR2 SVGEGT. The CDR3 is CASSYGASYEQYV. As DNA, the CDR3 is TGTGCCAGCAGTTACGGAGCGTCCTACGAGCAGTACGTC.

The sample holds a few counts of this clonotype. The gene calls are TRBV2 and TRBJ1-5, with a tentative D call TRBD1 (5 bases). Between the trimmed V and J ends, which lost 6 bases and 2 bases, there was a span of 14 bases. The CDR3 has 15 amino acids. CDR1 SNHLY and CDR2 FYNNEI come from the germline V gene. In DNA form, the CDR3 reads TGTGCCAGCAGAAAAAACCTACAGGGCAATCAGCCCCAGCATTTT. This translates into CASRKNLQGNQPQHF.

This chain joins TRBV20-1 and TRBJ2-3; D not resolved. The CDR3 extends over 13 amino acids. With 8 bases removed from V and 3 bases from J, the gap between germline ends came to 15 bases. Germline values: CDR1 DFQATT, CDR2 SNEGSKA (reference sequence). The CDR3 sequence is CSTRPSQTDTQYF. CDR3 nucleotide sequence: TGCAGTACCAGACCAAGTCAGACAGATACGCAGTATTTT.

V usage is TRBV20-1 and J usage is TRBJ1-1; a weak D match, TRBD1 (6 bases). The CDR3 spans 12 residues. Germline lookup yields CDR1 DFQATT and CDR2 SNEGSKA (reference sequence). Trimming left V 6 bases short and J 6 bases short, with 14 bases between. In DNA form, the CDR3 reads TGCAGTGCGTGGTGGGGGGGCGCTGAAGCTTTCTTT. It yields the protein CSAWWGGAEAFF.

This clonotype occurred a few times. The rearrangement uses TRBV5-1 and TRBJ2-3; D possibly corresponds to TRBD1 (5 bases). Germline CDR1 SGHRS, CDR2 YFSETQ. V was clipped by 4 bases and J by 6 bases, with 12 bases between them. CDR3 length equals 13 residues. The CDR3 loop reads CASSGATVDTQYF. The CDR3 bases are TGCGCCAGCAGCGGTGCGACAGTTGATACGCAGTATTTT.

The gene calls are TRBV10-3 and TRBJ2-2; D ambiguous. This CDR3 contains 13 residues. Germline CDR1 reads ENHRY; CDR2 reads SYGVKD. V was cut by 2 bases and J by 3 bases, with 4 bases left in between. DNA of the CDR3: TGTGCCATCAGTGAGGGGTACACCGGGGAGCTGTTTTTT. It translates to CAISEGYTGELFF.

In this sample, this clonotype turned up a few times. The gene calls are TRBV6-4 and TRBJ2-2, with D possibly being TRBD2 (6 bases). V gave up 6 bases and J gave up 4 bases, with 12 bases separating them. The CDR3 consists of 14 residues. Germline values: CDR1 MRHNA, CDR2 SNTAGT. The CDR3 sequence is CASSPEGLTGELFF. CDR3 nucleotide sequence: TGTGCCAGCAGCCCGGAGGGACTCACCGGGGAGCTGTTTTTT.

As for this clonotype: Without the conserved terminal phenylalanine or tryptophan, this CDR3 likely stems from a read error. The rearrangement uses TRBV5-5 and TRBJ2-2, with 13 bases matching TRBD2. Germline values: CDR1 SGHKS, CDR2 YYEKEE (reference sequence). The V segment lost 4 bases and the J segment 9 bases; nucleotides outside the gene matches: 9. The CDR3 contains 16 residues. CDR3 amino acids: CASSPPGLAGSRELFL. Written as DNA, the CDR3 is TGTGCCAGCAGCCCGCCGGGACTAGCGGGGTCCAGGGAGCTGTTTTTG.

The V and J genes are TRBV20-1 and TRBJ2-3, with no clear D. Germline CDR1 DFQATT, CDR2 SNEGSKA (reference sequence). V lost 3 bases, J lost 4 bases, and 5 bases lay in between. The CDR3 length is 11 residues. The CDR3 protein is CSASVADTQYF. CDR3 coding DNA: TGCAGTGCTAGCGTGGCAGATACGCAGTATTTT.

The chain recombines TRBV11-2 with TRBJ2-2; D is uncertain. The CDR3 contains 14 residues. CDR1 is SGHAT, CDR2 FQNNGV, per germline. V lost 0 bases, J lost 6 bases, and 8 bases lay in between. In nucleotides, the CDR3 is TGTGCCAGCAGCTTAGATACGAGTTCCGGGGAGCTGTTTTTT. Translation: CASSLDTSSGELFF.

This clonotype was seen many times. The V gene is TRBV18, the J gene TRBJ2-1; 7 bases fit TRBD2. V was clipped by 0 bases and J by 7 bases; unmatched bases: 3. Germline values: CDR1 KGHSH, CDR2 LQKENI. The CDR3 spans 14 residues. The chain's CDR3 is CASSPPRGVNEQFF. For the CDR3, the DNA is TGTGCCAGCTCACCACCCCGGGGGGTGAATGAGCAGTTCTTC.

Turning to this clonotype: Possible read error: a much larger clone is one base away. CDR3 in DNA: TGTGCCAGCAGCTTAAGAGGAGCTACGCAGTATTTT. This encodes CASSLRGATQYF. V usage is TRBV7-2 and J usage is TRBJ2-3; D ambiguous. Trimming took off 2 bases at V and 8 bases at J, with 8 bases between the two ends. Germline CDR1 is SGHTA and CDR2 is FQGNSA. This CDR3 comprises 12 residues.

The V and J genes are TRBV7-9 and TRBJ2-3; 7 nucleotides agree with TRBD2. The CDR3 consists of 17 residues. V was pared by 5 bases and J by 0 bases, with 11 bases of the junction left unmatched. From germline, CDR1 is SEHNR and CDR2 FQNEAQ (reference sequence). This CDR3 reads CASSTVGGGPSTDTQYF. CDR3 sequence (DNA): TGTGCCAGCAGCACTGTTGGCGGGGGACCCAGCACAGATACGCAGTATTTT.